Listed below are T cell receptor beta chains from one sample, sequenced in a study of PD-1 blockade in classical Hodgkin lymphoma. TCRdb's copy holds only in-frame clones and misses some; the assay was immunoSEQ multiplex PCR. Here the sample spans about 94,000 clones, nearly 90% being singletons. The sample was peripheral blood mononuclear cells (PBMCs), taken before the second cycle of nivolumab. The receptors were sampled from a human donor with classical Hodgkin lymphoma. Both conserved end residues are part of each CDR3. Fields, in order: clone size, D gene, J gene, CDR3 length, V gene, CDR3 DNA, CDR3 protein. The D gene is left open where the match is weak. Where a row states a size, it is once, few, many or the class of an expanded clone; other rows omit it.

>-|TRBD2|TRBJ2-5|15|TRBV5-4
TGTGCCAGCAGCTTTGTCGGGGGGGCCCAAGAGACCCAGTACTTC
CASSFVGGAQETQYF
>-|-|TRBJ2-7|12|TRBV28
TGTGCCAGCAGTTTGGACCTCTACGAGCAGTACTTC
CASSLDLYEQYF
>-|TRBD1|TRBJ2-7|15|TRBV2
TGTGCCAGCAGTACTACCGGGACAGGACCCTACGAGCAGTACTTC
CASSTTGTGPYEQYF
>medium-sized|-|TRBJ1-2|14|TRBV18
TGTGCCAGCTCACCCACCGTCGAGTCGAATGGCTACACCTTC
CASSPTVESNGYTF
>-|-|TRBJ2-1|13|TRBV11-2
TGTGCCAGCAGCTTAGGGGCTTCCAATGAGCAGTTCTTC
CASSLGASNEQFF
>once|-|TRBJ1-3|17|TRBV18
TGTGCCAGCTCGAACCTTCAGGGCAAGGTGACTGGAAACACCATATATTTT
CASSNLQGKVTGNTIYF
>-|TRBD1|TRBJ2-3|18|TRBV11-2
TGTGCCAGCAGCTTAGATTCGCTACAGGGGATGAGCACAGATACGCAGTATTTT
CASSLDSLQGMSTDTQYF
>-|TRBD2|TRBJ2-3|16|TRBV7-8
TGTGCCAGCAGCATCTTTCTAGCGGGTGGGACAGATACGCAGTATTTT
CASSIFLAGGTDTQYF
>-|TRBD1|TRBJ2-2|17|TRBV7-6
TGTGCCAGCAGCCACACGGCGGGACAGGCCACCAGCGGGGAGCTGTTTTTT
CASSHTAGQATSGELFF
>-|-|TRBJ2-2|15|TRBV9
TGTGCCAGCAGCCAGGGTCTCACGGGCACCGGGGAGCTGTTTTTT
CASSQGLTGTGELFF
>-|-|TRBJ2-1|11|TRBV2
TGTGCCAGTACAGCCTACAATGAGCAGTTCTTC
CASTAYNEQFF
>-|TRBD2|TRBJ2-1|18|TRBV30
TGTGCCTGGAGTGTAGTTGGGGGACTAGCGGGAGGAGCCAATGAGCAGTTCTTC
CAWSVVGGLAGGANEQFF